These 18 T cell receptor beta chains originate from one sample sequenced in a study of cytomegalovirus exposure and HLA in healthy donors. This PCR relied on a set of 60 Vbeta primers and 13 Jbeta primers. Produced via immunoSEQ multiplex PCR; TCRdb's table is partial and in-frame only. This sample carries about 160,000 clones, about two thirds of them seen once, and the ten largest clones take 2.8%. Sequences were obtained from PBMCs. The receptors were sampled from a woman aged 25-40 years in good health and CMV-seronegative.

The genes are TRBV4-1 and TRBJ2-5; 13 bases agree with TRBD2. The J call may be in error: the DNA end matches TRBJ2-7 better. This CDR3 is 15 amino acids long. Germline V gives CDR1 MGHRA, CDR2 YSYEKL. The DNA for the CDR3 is TGCGCCAGCAGCCAACCGACTAGCGGGAGGAACGAGCAGTACTTC. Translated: CASSQPTSGRNEQYF.

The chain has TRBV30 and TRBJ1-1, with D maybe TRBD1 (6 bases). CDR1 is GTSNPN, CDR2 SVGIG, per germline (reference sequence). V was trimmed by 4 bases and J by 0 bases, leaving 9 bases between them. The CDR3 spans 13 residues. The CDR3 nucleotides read TGTGCCTGGAACAGGGATATGAACACTGAAGCTTTCTTT. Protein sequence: CAWNRDMNTEAFF. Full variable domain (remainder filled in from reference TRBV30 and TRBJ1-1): SQTIHQWPATLVQPVGSPLSLECTVEGTSNPNLYWYRQAAGRGLQLLFYSVGIGQISSEVPQNLSASRPQDRQFILSSKKLLLSDSGFYLCAWNRDMNTEAFFGQGTRLTVV.

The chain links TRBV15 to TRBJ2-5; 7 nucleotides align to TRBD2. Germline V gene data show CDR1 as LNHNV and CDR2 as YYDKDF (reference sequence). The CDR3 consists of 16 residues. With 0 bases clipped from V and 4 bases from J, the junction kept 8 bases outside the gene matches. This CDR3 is CATSRDRDGGIETQYF. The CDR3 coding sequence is TGTGCCACCAGCAGAGATCGTGACGGGGGGATAGAGACCCAGTACTTC.

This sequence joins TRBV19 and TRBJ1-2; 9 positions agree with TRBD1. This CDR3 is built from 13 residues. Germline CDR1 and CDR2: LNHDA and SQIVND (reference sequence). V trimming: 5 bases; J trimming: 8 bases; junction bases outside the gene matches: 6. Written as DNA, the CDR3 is TGTGCCAGTAGTGTACAGGGGGCTAGAGGCTACACCTTC. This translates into CASSVQGARGYTF.

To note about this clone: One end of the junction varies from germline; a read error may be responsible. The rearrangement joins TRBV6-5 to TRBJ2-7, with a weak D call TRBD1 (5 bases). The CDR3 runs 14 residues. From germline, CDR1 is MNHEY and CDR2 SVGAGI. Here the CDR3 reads CASRMGRASYAQYF. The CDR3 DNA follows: TGTGCCAGCAGAATGGGCAGGGCGTCCTACGCGCAGTACTTC.

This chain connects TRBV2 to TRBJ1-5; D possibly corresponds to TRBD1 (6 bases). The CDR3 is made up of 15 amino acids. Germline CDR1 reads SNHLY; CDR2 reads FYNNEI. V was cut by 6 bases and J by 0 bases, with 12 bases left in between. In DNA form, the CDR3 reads TGTGCCAGCAGGCCCGGGACAATTAGCAATCAGCCCCAGCATTTT. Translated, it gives CASRPGTISNQPQHF.

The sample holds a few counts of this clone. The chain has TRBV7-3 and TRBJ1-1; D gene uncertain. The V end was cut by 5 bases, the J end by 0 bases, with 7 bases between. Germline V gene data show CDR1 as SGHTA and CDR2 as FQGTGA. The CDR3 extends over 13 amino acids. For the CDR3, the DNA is TGTGCCAGCAGCCTGTCAGTGAACACTGAAGCTTTCTTT. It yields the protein CASSLSVNTEAFF.

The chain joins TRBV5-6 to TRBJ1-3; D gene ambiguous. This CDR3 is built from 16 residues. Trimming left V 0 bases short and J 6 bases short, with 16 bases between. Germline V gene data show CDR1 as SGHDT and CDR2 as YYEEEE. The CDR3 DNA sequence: TGTGCCAGCAGCTTGGGGTTTGGGTCGAGGGCAAACACCATATATTTT. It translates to CASSLGFGSRANTIYF.

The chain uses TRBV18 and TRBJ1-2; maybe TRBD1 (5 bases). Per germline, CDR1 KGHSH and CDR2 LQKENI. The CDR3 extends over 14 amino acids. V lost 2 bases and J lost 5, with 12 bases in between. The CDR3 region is CASSPGGRVYGYTF. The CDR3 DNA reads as TGTGCCAGCTCACCAGGTGGCAGGGTTTATGGCTACACCTTC.

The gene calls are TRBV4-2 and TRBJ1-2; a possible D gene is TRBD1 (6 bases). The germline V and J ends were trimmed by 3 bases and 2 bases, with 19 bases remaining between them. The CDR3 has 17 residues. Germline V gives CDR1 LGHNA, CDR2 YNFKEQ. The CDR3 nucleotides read TGTGCCAGCAGCCACCCGACAGGACTCCTGATAAACTATGGCTACACCTTC. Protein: CASSHPTGLLINYGYTF.

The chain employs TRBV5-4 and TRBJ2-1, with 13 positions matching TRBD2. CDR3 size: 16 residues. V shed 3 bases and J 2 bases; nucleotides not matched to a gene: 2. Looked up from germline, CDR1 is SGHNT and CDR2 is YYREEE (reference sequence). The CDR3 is CASSWTSGGTYNEQFF. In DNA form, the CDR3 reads TGTGCCAGCAGCTGGACTAGCGGGGGTACCTACAATGAGCAGTTCTTC.

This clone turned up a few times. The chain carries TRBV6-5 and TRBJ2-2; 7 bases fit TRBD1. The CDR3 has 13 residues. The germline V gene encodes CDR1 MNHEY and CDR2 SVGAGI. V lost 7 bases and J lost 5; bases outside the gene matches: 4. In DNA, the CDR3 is TGTGCCAGCACGAAACAGGGGACCGGGGAGCTGTTTTTT. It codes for CASTKQGTGELFF.

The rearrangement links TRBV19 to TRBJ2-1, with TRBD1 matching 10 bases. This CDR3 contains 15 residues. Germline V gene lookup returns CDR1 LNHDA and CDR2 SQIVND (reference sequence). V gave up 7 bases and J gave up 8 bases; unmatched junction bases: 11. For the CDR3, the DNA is TGTGCCAGTAAGGAAGGGACAGGGGAATGGTATGAGCAGTTCTTC. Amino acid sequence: CASKEGTGEWYEQFF.

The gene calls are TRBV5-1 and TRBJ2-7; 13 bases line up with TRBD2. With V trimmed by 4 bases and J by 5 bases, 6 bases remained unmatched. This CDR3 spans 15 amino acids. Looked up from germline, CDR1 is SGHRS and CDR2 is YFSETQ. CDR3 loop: CASSGTGTSGNEQYF. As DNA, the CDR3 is TGCGCCAGCAGCGGAACCGGGACTAGCGGGAACGAGCAGTACTTC.

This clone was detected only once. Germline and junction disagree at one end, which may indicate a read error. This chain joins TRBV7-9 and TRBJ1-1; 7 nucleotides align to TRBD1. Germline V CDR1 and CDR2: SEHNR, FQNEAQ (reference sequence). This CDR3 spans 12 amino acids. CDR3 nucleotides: TGTTCCAGCAGCTACACAGGGGTTGAAGCTTTCTTT. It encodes CSSSYTGVEAFF.

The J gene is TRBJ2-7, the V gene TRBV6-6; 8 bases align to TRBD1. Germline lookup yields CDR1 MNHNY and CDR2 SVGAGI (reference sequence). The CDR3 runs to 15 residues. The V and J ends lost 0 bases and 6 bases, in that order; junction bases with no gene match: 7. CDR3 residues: CASSYSGQGAREQYF. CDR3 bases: TGTGCCAGCAGTTACTCGGGTCAGGGGGCGCGCGAGCAGTACTTC.

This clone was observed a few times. As DNA, the CDR3 is TGTGCCAGCACCTGGACAGGGCCCACGGAGACCCAGTACTTC. Translated: CASTWTGPTETQYF. The gene calls are TRBV6-6 and TRBJ2-5; 8 bases are shared with TRBD1. Per germline, CDR1 MNHNY and CDR2 SVGAGI (reference sequence). The CDR3 is 14 residues long. Trimming at V came to 7 bases and at J to 5 bases, leaving 9 bases not matched to a gene.

CDR3 nucleotide sequence: TGCGCCAGCAGCCAAGTCGGACAGTACAATGAGCAGTTCTTC. This codes for CASSQVGQYNEQFF. The chain employs TRBV4-1 and TRBJ2-1; D might be TRBD1 (6 bases). Trimming shortened V by 1 base and J by 4 bases, and 8 bases separated the two germline ends. CDR3 length: 14 residues. The V gene's germline CDR1 is MGHRA and CDR2 YSYEKL.